This T cell receptor (beta chain) is drawn from a study of blood T cell repertoires in COVID-19. Germline assignment: CDR1 LNHNV and CDR2 YYDKDF (reference sequence). This CDR3 region has 15 residues. V gave up 3 bases and J gave up 0 bases, with 11 bases separating them. Sequencing was performed with immunoSEQ multiplex PCR; in TCRdb, only in-frame clones are kept and a portion is missing. Among some 170,000 clones, approximately 85% were seen once, and the ten largest hold 6.2%. The sequence came from a man aged 35 to 55 who had recovered from COVID-19. The chain combines TRBV15 with TRBJ1-1; possible D gene TRBD1, 6 bases. The sample taken for sequencing was PBMCs or T cells enriched from blood (not recorded which). CDR3: CATSSPGGLNTEAFF. The DNA of the CDR3 is TGTGCCACCAGCAGCCCTGGGGGCTTGAACACTGAAGCTTTCTTT.